What follows is one T cell receptor beta chain and its context. The data were obtained in a study of blood T cell repertoires in COVID-19. Study summary: There were acute and convalescent COVID-19 samples, and they came from the United States, Italy and Spain. From T cells, B-cell-depleted T cells, or PBMCs came the material, which was cDNA or gDNA.

In the original workflow: The authors estimated nucleated cell counts from reference gene primer amplification. Measured with immunoSEQ multiplex PCR; TCRdb has only the in-frame clones, and not every one. D and trimming come from the DNA, and the V and J calls and clone size come from that table. The sample has 150,000 to 200,000 clones, roughly four fifths seen once. The V gene's germline CDR1 is SGDLS and CDR2 YYNGEE. The CDR3 totals 17 residues. J gave up 6 bases and V 0 bases, and 9 bases lay outside the gene matches. Self-reported history from a screening survey and questionnaire set each donor's cohort.

V is TRBV9 and J is TRBJ2-3; 11 positions match TRBD2. The sequence derives from a man over 45 who had recovered from COVID-19. The source material was PBMCs or T cells enriched from blood (not recorded which). In DNA, the CDR3 is TGTGCCAGCAGCGTAGGGGGACTAGCGGTTACAAAGGATACGCAGTATTTT. Its protein product is CASSVGGLAVTKDTQYF.